This T cell receptor (beta chain) was recorded in a study of blood T cell repertoires in COVID-19. Study-level background: Samples came from the United States, Italy and Spain, spanning acute and convalescent COVID-19.

Germline CDR1 reads LNHDA; CDR2 reads SQIVND (reference sequence). Deletions cut 9 bases from V and 3 bases from J, with 14 bases between. This CDR3 contains 13 residues. Original handling: Using reference gene primer amplification, nucleated cell counts were estimated. TCRdb keeps only in-frame clones here, not all; method: immunoSEQ multiplex PCR. The D gene and trimming were derived from the DNA, and the V and J assignments and clone size from that table. The table includes tens of thousands of clones, about 80% detected once. Seattle's cohort entered during active infection and was followed longitudinally.

Sequences were obtained from peripheral blood. The TCR originated in a man aged 30 to 39 with COVID-19, enrolled during active disease. The chain employs TRBV19 and TRBJ1-2, with D possibly being TRBD1 (6 bases). CDR3 loop: CASRPRQDYGYTF. The CDR3 bases are TGTGCCAGCCGCCCCAGACAGGACTATGGCTACACCTTC.